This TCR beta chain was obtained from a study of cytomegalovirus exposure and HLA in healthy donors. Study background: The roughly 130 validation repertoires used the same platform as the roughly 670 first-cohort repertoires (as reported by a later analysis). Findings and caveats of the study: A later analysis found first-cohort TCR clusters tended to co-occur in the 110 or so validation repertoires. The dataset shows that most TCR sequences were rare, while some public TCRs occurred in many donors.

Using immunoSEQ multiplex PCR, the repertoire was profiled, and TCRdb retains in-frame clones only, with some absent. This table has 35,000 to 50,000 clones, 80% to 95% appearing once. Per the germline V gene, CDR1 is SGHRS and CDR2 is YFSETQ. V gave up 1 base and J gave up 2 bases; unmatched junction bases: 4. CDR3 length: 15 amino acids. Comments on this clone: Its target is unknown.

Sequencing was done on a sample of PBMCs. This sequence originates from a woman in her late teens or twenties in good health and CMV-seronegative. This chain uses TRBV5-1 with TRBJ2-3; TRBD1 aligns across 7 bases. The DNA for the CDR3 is TGCGCCAGCAGCTTGAGTGGACAGGTCACAGATACGCAGTATTTT. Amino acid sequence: CASSLSGQVTDTQYF.